The source of this T cell receptor beta chain is a study of blood T cell repertoires in COVID-19. Across about 22 US areas, participants ranged in age from about 18 to 90 years. Method: immunoSEQ multiplex PCR; TCRdb's copy keeps in-frame clones and lacks some. Altogether roughly 270,000 clones are present, 82% being singletons, with the ten largest covering over 4%. In germline, CDR1 is ENHRY, CDR2 SYGVKD. V shed 6 bases and J 4 bases; nucleotides not matched to a gene: 3. The CDR3 loop spans 15 amino acids. The TCR comes from a man aged 40-49 years who had been exposed to COVID-19. Sequencing was performed on PBMCs or T cells enriched from blood (not recorded which). This rearrangement joins TRBV10-3 to TRBJ2-3; TRBD2 agrees at 14 bases. CDR3 loop: CAISKGLAGADTQYF. For the CDR3, the DNA is TGTGCCATCAGCAAGGGACTAGCGGGAGCAGATACGCAGTATTTT.